What follows is one T cell receptor (beta chain) and its context. MiXCR was run by TCRdb on the reads, yielding one entry per CDR3 protein. Of fewer than 550,000 distinct CDR3 sequences listed, approximately 31% are singletons. This sample was taken from a study of T cell repertoires in cytomegalovirus infection. Germline CDR1 LNHDA, CDR2 SQIVND (reference sequence). V lost 6 bases and J lost 4; bases outside the gene matches: 8. The CDR3 loop spans 14 amino acids. This sequence was found in a human donor in good health (CMV status not recorded). Some clones in this sample may be carry-over from other donors' samples. Sequenced: PBMCs. This chain links TRBV19 with TRBJ1-2; TRBD1 aligns across 7 bases. CDR3 sequence reads: CASSSDRPGYGYTF. CDR3 coding DNA: TGTGCCAGTAGCTCGGACAGGCCTGGCTATGGCTACACCTTC.